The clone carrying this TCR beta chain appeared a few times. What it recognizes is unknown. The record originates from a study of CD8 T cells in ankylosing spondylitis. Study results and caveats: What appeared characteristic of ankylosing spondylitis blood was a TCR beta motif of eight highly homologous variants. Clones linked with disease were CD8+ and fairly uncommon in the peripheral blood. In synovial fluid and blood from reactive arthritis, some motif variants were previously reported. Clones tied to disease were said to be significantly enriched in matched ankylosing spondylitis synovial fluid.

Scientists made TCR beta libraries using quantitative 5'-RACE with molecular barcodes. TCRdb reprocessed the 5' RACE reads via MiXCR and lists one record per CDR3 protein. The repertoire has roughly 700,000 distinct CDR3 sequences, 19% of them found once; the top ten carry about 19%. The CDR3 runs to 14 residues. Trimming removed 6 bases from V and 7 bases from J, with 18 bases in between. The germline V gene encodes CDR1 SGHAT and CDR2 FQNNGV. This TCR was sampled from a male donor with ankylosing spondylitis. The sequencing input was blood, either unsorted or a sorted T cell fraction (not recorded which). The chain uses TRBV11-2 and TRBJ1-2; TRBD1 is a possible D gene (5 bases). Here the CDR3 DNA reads TGTGCCAGCAGACGTCAGGGAGATATGGGTGGCTACACCTTC. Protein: CASRRQGDMGGYTF.